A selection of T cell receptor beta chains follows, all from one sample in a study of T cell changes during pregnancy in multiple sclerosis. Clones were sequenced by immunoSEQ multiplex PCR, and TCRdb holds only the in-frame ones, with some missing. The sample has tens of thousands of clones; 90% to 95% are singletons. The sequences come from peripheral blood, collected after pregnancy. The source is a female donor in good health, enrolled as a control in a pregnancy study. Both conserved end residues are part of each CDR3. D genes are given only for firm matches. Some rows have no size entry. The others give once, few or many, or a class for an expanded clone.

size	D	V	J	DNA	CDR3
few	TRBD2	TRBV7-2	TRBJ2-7	TGTGCCAGCACCTCAAGCGGGGGCTACGAGCAGTACTTC	CASTSSGGYEQYF
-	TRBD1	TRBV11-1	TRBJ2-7	TGTGCCAGCAGCGACTCCTTGGGGGACAGGGTGTACTTC	CASSDSLGDRVYF
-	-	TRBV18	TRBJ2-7	TGTGCCAGCTCACCTCCGACCTCGAGGACAGGGTGGGGGGGGAACTCCTACGAGCAGTACTTC	CASSPPTSRTGWGGNSYEQYF
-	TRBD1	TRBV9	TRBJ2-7	TGTGCCAGCAGCGTAGGGACAGGCCGGTCCTACGAGCAGTACTTC	CASSVGTGRSYEQYF
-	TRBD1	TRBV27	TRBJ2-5	TGTGCCAGCAGAACAGGGGCTGGGTCTACAGAGACCCAGTACTTC	CASRTGAGSTETQYF
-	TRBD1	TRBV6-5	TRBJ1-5	TGTGCCAGCAGTTCCGGGACAGGGGTATTTCAGCCCCAGCATTTT	CASSSGTGVFQPQHF
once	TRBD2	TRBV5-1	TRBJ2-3	TGCGCCAGCAGCTTGAAGGCTAGCGGGGGCACAGATACGCAGTATTTT	CASSLKASGGTDTQYF
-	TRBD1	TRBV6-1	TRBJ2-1	TGTGCCAGCATCGACAGGGACCTATACAATGAGCAGTTCTTC	CASIDRDLYNEQFF
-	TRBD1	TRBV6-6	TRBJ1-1	TGTGCCAGCAGTCTAGGACAGGGCCTCACTGAAGCTTTCTTT	CASSLGQGLTEAFF
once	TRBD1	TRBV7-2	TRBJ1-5	TGTGCCAGCAGCTTAAATCAGCCCGGGACAGGTAATCAGCCCCAGCATTTT	CASSLNQPGTGNQPQHF
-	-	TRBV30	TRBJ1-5	TGTGCCTGGACATCGGCAGGGATCAATCAGCCCCAGCATTTT	CAWTSAGINQPQHF
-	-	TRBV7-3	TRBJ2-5	TGTGCCAGCAGCTTAGGGCCGTTGGGGGGACAAGAGACCCAGTACTTC	CASSLGPLGGQETQYF
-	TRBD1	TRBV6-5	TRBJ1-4	TGTGCCAGCAGTTACTCGTTGGGACAGGGGAATGAAAAACTGTTTTTT	CASSYSLGQGNEKLFF
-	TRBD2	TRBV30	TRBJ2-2	TGTGCCTGGCTGTACGGGGGGGCGAACACCGGGGAGCTGTTTTTT	CAWLYGGANTGELFF
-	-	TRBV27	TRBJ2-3	TGTGCCAGCAGCGGGGGGCCATTGACAGATACGCAGTATTTT	CASSGGPLTDTQYF
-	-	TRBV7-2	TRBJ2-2	TGTGCCAGCAGCGTCCCCGGGTCCACTCTGGGGGAGCTGTTTTTT	CASSVPGSTLGELFF
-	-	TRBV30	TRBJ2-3	TGTGCCTGGAGTCGCCGGGGGGCTAGCACAGATACGCAGTATTTT	CAWSRRGASTDTQYF
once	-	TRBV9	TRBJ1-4	TGTGCCAGCAGCGGAGGGACTAATGAAAAACTGTTTTTT	CASSGGTNEKLFF
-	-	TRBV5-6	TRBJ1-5	TGTGCCAGCAGCTCCACTAAAACGAATAGCAATCAGCCCCAGCATTTT	CASSSTKTNSNQPQHF
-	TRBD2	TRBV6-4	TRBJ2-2	TGTGCCAGCAGTGCGGGAAGCGGGGTCCCCGGGGAGCTGTTTTTT	CASSAGSGVPGELFF
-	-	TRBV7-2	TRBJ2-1	TGTGCCAGCAGCCCCCAGAGCGCGGGGCGCTACAATGAGCAGTTCTTC	CASSPQSAGRYNEQFF
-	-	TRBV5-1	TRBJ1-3	TGCGCCAGCAGCCCAGCGGTAGGAAACACCATATATTTT	CASSPAVGNTIYF
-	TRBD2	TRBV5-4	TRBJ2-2	TGTGCCAGCAGCCGTTTAGCGGGGGGGTCCACCGGGGAGCTGTTTTTT	CASSRLAGGSTGELFF
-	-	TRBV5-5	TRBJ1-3	TGTGCCAGCAGCCCTGAAGCGGGGCTCTCGGGGTACACCATATATTTT	CASSPEAGLSGYTIYF
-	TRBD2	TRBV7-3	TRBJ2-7	TGTGCCAGCAGCTTGGGTGGCGGGGGGGCCTACGAGCAGTACTTC	CASSLGGGGAYEQYF
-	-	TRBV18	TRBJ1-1	TGTGCCAGCTCAATTAAATCCGGGTTTATGAACACTGAAGCTTTCTTT	CASSIKSGFMNTEAFF
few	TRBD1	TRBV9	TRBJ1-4	TGTGCCAGCAGCGCTGGGGGACAGTCTAATGAAAAACTGTTTTTT	CASSAGGQSNEKLFF
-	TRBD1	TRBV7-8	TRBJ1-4	TGTGCCAGCAGCTTAGGTGCTCCGGGACAGGGGGCAAAACTGTTTTTT	CASSLGAPGQGAKLFF
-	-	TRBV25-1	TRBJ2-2	TGTGCCAGCAGTGCTACAGGGATAGTATCCGGGGAGCTGTTTTTT	CASSATGIVSGELFF
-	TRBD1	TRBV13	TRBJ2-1	TGTGCCAGCAGCTCGGCACTTAGGGGGCTCTCCTACAATGAGCAGTTCTTC	CASSSALRGLSYNEQFF
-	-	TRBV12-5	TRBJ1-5	TGTGCTAGTGCCCACGGAGGGGACCAGCCCCAGCATTTT	CASAHGGDQPQHF
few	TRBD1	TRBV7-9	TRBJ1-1	TGTGCCAGCAGCACAGGAGGGGCAGGGGGGAATACTGAAGCTTTCTTT	CASSTGGAGGNTEAFF
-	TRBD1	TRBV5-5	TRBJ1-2	TGTGCCAGCAGCCAATCTTCCGGACAGGTGGGGGACTATGGCTACACCTTC	CASSQSSGQVGDYGYTF
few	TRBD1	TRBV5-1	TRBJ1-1	TGCGCCAGCAGCTTGGCCGTGCAGGGGGGAGCTATGGCTTTCTTT	CASSLAVQGGAMAFF
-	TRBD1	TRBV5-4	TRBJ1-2	TGTGCCAGCAGCTTTCGACAGGGACACTATGGCTACACCTTC	CASSFRQGHYGYTF
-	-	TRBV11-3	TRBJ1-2	TGTGCCAGCAGCTTAGATCGCGTCCCGAAGGGCTACACCTTC	CASSLDRVPKGYTF
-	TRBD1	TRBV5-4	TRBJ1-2	TGTGCCAGCAGCCCCGGACAGGGGTATGGCTACACCTTC	CASSPGQGYGYTF
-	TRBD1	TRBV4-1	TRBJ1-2	TGCGCCAGCAGCCAAGATACAGGGGACTATGGCTACACCTTC	CASSQDTGDYGYTF
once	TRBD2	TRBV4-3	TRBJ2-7	TGCGCCAGCAGCTCCGGGACTAGCGGGGTCTACGAGCAGTACTTC	CASSSGTSGVYEQYF
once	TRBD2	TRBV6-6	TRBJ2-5	TGTGCCAGCCGAGATAGCGGGGGGGCCTGGGGAGAGACCCAGTACTTC	CASRDSGGAWGETQYF
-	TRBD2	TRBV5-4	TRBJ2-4	TGTGCCAGCAGCCGCGGCGGCGGGGGGGCCAAAAACATTCAGTACTTC	CASSRGGGGAKNIQYF
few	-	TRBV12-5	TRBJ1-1	TGTGCTAGTGGTTTATCCCAGAACACTGAAGCTTTCTTT	CASGLSQNTEAFF
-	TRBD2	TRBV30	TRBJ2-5	TGTGCCTGGAGTACGACTAGCGGGGGAGAGACCCAGTACTTC	CAWSTTSGGETQYF
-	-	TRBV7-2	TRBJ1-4	TGTGCCAGCAGCTTAGGACAGTTAAATGAAAAACTGTTTTTT	CASSLGQLNEKLFF
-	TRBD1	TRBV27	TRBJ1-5	TGTGCCAGCAGATTATCCGGGACAGGGACGAGCAATCAGCCCCAGCATTTT	CASRLSGTGTSNQPQHF
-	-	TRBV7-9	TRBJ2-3	TGTGCCAGCAGCTTAGGGAGGGCAGATACGCAGTATTTT	CASSLGRADTQYF
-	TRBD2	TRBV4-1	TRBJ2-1	TGCGCCAGCAGCCCGACTAGCGGAGGGCTCAGTGAGCAGTTCTTC	CASSPTSGGLSEQFF
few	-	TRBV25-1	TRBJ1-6	TGTGCCAGCAGTGAATCCAGGGTATCGGATTCACCCCTCCACTTT	CASSESRVSDSPLHF
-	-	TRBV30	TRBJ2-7	TGTGCCTGGAGTTCATTACAGGGAGCTACCTACGAGCAGTACTTC	CAWSSLQGATYEQYF